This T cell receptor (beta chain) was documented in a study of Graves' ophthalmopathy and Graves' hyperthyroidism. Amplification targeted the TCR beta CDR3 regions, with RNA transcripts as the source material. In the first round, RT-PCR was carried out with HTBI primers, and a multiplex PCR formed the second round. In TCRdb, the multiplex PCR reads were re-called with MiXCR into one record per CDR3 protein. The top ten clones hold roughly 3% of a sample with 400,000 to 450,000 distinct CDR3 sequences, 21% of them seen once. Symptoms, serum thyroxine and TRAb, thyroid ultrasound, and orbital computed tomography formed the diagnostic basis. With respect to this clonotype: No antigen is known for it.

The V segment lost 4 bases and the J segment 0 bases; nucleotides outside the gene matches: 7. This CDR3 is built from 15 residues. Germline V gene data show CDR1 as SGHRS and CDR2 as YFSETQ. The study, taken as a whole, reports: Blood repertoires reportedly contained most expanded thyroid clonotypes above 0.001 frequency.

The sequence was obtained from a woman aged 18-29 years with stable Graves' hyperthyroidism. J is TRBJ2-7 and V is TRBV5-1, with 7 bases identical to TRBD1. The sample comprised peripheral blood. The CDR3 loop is CASSRDRYNSYEQYF. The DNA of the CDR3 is TGCGCCAGCAGCCGGGACAGATACAACTCCTACGAGCAGTACTTC.